This TCR beta chain emerged from a study of neurological immune-mediated disorders. Trimming took off 1 base at V and 2 bases at J, with 14 bases between the two ends. The V gene's germline CDR1 is LGHNA and CDR2 YNFKEQ. The CDR3 is made up of 16 amino acids. TCRdb analysed the 5' RACE reads with MiXCR anew, one entry per CDR3 protein. The sample shows 25,000 to 30,000 distinct CDR3 sequences, 3.3% of them seen only once. In this sample, this clonotype turned up many times. The chain carries TRBV4-2 and TRBJ1-1, with D hard to call. The receptor's source is a young woman with multiple sclerosis. Specimen: PBMCs. CDR3 bases: TGTGCCAGCAGCCAAGTCTCGGTTTTGGGTAACACTGAAGCTTTCTTT. Translation: CASSQVSVLGNTEAFF.